This TCR beta chain was sequenced for a study of blood T cell repertoires in COVID-19. Study as a whole: Samples came from the United States, Italy and Spain, spanning acute and convalescent COVID-19.

In the original processing: Reference gene primer amplification gave nucleated cell count estimates. TCRdb's table, derived via immunoSEQ multiplex PCR, lists solely in-frame clones and lacks some. The V and J calls and clone size come from that table; D and trimming were worked out from the DNA. Here the sample spans fewer than 700,000 clones, roughly nine tenths being singletons. Trimming took off 7 bases at V and 2 bases at J, with 22 bases between the two ends. Germline loops: CDR1 SGHVS, CDR2 FQNEAQ. The CDR3 has 17 residues. This sequence originates from a woman between 45 and 60 years old with COVID-19, enrolled during active disease. The chain uses TRBV7-8 and TRBJ2-3; a possible D gene is TRBD1 (5 bases). The sample was peripheral blood. The CDR3: CASNLRGPIALTDTQYF. In DNA form, the CDR3 reads TGTGCCAGCAACCTTAGGGGCCCTATCGCTCTCACAGATACGCAGTATTTT.